One sample yielded the 24 T cell receptor beta chains listed below, sequenced in a study of cytomegalovirus exposure and HLA in healthy donors. Primers included in the PCR were 60 Vbeta and 13 Jbeta primers. Profiled with immunoSEQ multiplex PCR; TCRdb holds only in-frame clones, not every one. Here the sample spans fewer than 60,000 clones, 70% to 80% being singletons. Material: PBMCs. The receptors stem from a woman between 40 and 55 years old in good health and CMV-seropositive.

The chain couples TRBV10-1 to TRBJ2-3, with TRBD1 matching over 8 bases. Germline assignment: CDR1 WNHNN and CDR2 SYGVQD (reference sequence). This CDR3 has 16 residues. V was pared by 5 bases and J by 8 bases, with 15 bases of the junction left unmatched. The CDR3 nucleotides are TGCGCCAGCAGTATTGACAGGGGACCGGCCCGGGGTACGCAGTATTTT. Translating gives CASSIDRGPARGTQYF.

J is TRBJ2-2 and V is TRBV7-9, with D maybe TRBD1 (6 bases). Germline CDR1 and CDR2: SEHNR and FQNEAQ (reference sequence). The CDR3 has 17 residues. V lost 5 bases and J lost 2, with 18 bases in between. In DNA, the CDR3 is TGTGCCAGCAGCGGGATGTCCGGGACAACAAACACCGGGGAGCTGTTTTTT. This translates into CASSGMSGTTNTGELFF.

The V and J genes are TRBV10-3 and TRBJ1-2; 11 bases are shared with TRBD1. Germline V gene data show CDR1 as ENHRY and CDR2 as SYGVKD. V shed 4 bases, J shed 3 bases, and the junction held 4 bases outside the gene matches. The CDR3 sequence is 15 residues long. The CDR3 DNA follows: TGTGCCATCAGTGCTCCGGGACAGGGGGACTATGGCTACACCTTC. Its translation: CAISAPGQGDYGYTF.

The chain couples TRBV6-5 to TRBJ2-3; TRBD2 matches 7 bases. Germline trimming cut 6 bases from V and 3 bases from J; bases unmatched to any gene: 9. The CDR3 spans 15 residues. The germline CDR1 and CDR2 sequences are MNHEY and SVGAGI. DNA for the CDR3: TGTGCCAGCAGCGGTCGTGGGGGGGTGACAGATACGCAGTATTTT. It yields the protein CASSGRGGVTDTQYF.

The chain has TRBV15 and TRBJ1-2; the D gene is possibly TRBD1 (5 bases). Trimming shortened V by 0 bases and J by 7 bases, and 18 bases separated the two germline ends. The CDR3 length is 16 residues. CDR1 is LNHNV, CDR2 YYDKDF, per germline (reference sequence). The CDR3, as DNA: TGTGCCACCAGCAGAGACTGGGACCTTTCGCGGGGTGGCTACACCTTC. Its protein product is CATSRDWDLSRGGYTF.

This sequence joins TRBV5-1 and TRBJ1-3; D is uncertain. The CDR3 is made up of 17 amino acids. The V gene's germline CDR1 is SGHRS and CDR2 YFSETQ. V was shortened by 0 bases and J by 0 bases, with 13 bases between the two germline ends. The CDR3 DNA follows: TGCGCCAGCAGCTTGGCCTGGGCGCGGGACTCTGGAAACACCATATATTTT. Its translation is CASSLAWARDSGNTIYF. Using reference TRBV5-1 and TRBJ1-3 for the parts outside the CDR3, the full variable domain is KAGVTQTPRYLIKTRGQQVTLSCSPISGHRSVSWYQQTPGQGLQFLFEYFSETQRNKGNFPGRFSGRQFSNSRSEMNVSTLELGDSALYLCASSLAWARDSGNTIYFGEGSWLTVV.

This clone has a handful of counts. The chain joins TRBV5-4 to TRBJ1-2, with D perhaps matching TRBD1 (6 bases). V was cut by 4 bases and J by 0 bases, with 16 bases left in between. The CDR3 sequence is 16 residues long. Germline V gene sequence: CDR1 SGHNT, CDR2 YYREEE (reference sequence). The CDR3 loop reads CASSPRGGLANYGYTF. CDR3 bases: TGTGCCAGCAGCCCGCGAGGGGGTCTAGCTAACTATGGCTACACCTTC.

This clone has only a few counts. This sequence joins TRBV10-3 and TRBJ1-3; D remains ambiguous. Germline V gene lookup returns CDR1 ENHRY and CDR2 SYGVKD. Trimming left V 11 bases short and J 1 base short, with 21 bases between. CDR3 length: 16 residues. The CDR3 sequence is CASRGASSPSGNTIYF. DNA of the CDR3: TGTGCCTCCCGAGGAGCAAGTTCTCCTTCTGGAAACACCATATATTTT.

The CDR3 loop is CASSIAGGGSYGYTF. The CDR3, as DNA: TGTGCCAGTAGTATAGCGGGGGGGGGAAGCTATGGCTACACCTTC. This chain links TRBV19 with TRBJ1-2; the D gene is possibly TRBD1 (5 bases). Trimming shortened V by 1 base and J by 4 bases, and 13 bases separated the two germline ends. CDR3 length: 15 residues. Germline assignment: CDR1 LNHDA and CDR2 SQIVND (reference sequence).

The chain carries TRBV2 and TRBJ2-3; 8 nucleotides match TRBD1. CDR1 and CDR2 (germline): SNHLY, FYNNEI. This CDR3 contains 15 residues. Trimming removed 6 bases from V and 2 bases from J; junction bases left unmatched: 7. Here the CDR3 reads CASRAGGRFTDTQYF. The CDR3 region has the DNA TGTGCCAGCAGAGCAGGGGGCCGGTTCACAGATACGCAGTATTTT.

This clone has a single count. This chain joins TRBV19 and TRBJ2-3; 11 bases match TRBD2. Germline V CDR1 and CDR2: LNHDA, SQIVND (reference sequence). CDR3 length: 16 amino acids. J lost 5 bases, V lost 3 bases, and 7 bases had no gene match. The CDR3 spells CASSIVAGGPQDTQYF. Here the CDR3 DNA reads TGTGCCAGTAGTATCGTAGCGGGGGGGCCCCAAGATACGCAGTATTTT.

This chain joins TRBV6-1 and TRBJ1-6; 9 bases line up with TRBD1. J lost 9 bases, V lost 2 bases, and 5 bases had no gene match. The CDR3 has 15 residues. The germline V gene has CDR1 MNHNS and CDR2 SASEGT. The CDR3 DNA reads as TGTGCCAGCAGTGAATTTGGGACAGGGCGTTCACCCCTCCACTTT. The encoded protein is CASSEFGTGRSPLHF.

This clone was picked up a small number of times. The V gene is TRBV30, the J gene TRBJ1-1; D not resolved. The V end was cut by 0 bases, the J end by 2 bases, with 7 bases between. Germline values: CDR1 GTSNPN, CDR2 SVGIG (reference sequence). This CDR3 has 13 amino acids. CDR3 protein: CAWSVPVNTEAFF. CDR3 sequence (DNA): TGTGCCTGGAGTGTACCGGTTAACACTGAAGCTTTCTTT.

This rearrangement joins TRBV5-1 to TRBJ2-1, with TRBD2 identical over 12 bases. Germline CDR1 is SGHRS and CDR2 is YFSETQ. With V trimmed by 0 bases and J by 9 bases, 10 bases remained unmatched. CDR3 length equals 17 residues. This CDR3 is CASSLDLAGGPSGEQFF. Written as DNA, the CDR3 is TGCGCCAGCAGCTTGGACCTAGCGGGGGGGCCATCTGGTGAGCAGTTCTTC.

The rearrangement joins TRBV10-1 to TRBJ2-5; tentatively, D is TRBD2 (6 bases). Germline CDR1 WNHNN, CDR2 SYGVQD (reference sequence). The V gene lost 9 bases and the J gene lost 5 bases, with 16 bases spanning the gap. This CDR3 has 13 residues. In DNA form, the CDR3 reads TGCGCCAGTAGGACTACCAAGTGGGAGACCCAGTACTTC. Its protein is CASRTTKWETQYF.

This clone has more than one count but fewer than ten. J is TRBJ1-1 and V is TRBV5-1; possibly TRBD1 for D (6 bases). The V and J ends lost 0 bases and 4 bases respectively, with 13 bases between them. In germline, CDR1 is SGHRS, CDR2 YFSETQ. The CDR3 sequence is 15 residues long. CDR3 nucleotides: TGCGCCAGCAGCTTGGGTTTGGGGGCGGGCACTGAAGCTTTCTTT. Encoded protein: CASSLGLGAGTEAFF.

V gene TRBV4-1 combines with J gene TRBJ2-5; 8 positions agree with TRBD1. The J call may be wrong; the DNA end is better matched by TRBJ2-7. The CDR3 is 18 amino acids. The germline V gene has CDR1 MGHRA and CDR2 YSYEKL. The CDR3 bases are TGCGCCAGCAGCCAAAGGACCATTCCGCGGACAGGGCCCCACGAGCAGTACTTC. Translated, it gives CASSQRTIPRTGPHEQYF.

This sequence joins TRBV11-2 and TRBJ2-4, with a possible D match to TRBD1 (6 bases). The CDR3 contains 15 residues. The ends were cut back, 5 bases at V and 3 bases at J, with 14 bases in the middle. The V gene's germline CDR1 is SGHAT and CDR2 FQNNGV. The CDR3 DNA sequence: TGTGCCAGCAGCCCCCCACAGGGCCGCAAAAACATTCAGTACTTC. The encoded protein is CASSPPQGRKNIQYF. The entire variable domain, with the rest obtained from reference TRBV11-2 and TRBJ2-4, is as follows: EAGVAQSPRYKIIEKRQSVAFWCNPISGHATLYWYQQILGQGPKLLIQFQNNGVVDDSQLPKDRFSAERLKGVDSTLKIQPAKLEDSAVYLCASSPPQGRKNIQYFGAGTRLSVL.

This clone was counted only a few times. CDR3 region: CASSRASGGISSYEQYF. DNA of the CDR3: TGTGCCAGTAGTCGAGCTAGCGGGGGCATTAGCTCCTACGAGCAGTACTTC. The chain couples TRBV19 to TRBJ2-7; 10 bases are a match to TRBD2. The CDR3 runs 17 residues. Germline V gene sequence: CDR1 LNHDA, CDR2 SQIVND (reference sequence). Trimming at V came to 5 bases and at J to 0 bases, leaving 10 bases not matched to a gene.

V gene TRBV27 combines with J gene TRBJ1-1; D may be TRBD1 (6 bases). The V gene's germline CDR1 is MNHEY and CDR2 SMNVEV (reference sequence). The CDR3 length is 15 residues. Trimming shortened V by 2 bases and J by 0 bases, and 10 bases separated the two germline ends. The CDR3 DNA follows: TGTGCCAGCAGTTTAGGGGGCAGTCTGAACACTGAAGCTTTCTTT. Its protein is CASSLGGSLNTEAFF.

The CDR3 coding sequence is TGTGCCAGTAGTCCAGGGCCGATCACTGAAGCTTTCTTT. Translated, it gives CASSPGPITEAFF. The chain links TRBV19 to TRBJ1-1, with D perhaps TRBD1 (5 bases). V was trimmed by 5 bases and J by 4 bases, leaving 11 bases between them. The V gene's germline CDR1 is LNHDA and CDR2 SQIVND (reference sequence). There are 13 residues in the CDR3. Based on the CDR3 plus reference TRBV19 and TRBJ1-1, the full variable domain is DGGITQSPKYLFRKEGQNVTLSCEQNLNHDAMYWYRQDPGQGLRLIYYSQIVNDFQKGDIAEGYSVSREKKESFPLTVTSAQKNPTAFYLCASSPGPITEAFFGQGTRLTVV.

This rearrangement joins TRBV28 to TRBJ1-1; D is ambiguous. The CDR3 sequence is 13 residues long. The germline gives CDR1 MDHEN, CDR2 SYDVKM. Trimming removed 2 bases at V and 10 bases at J, with 14 bases between. In DNA form, the CDR3 reads TGTGCCAGCAGTTTACAGCCCCCTGGCGGAGCTTTCTTT. Translating it yields CASSLQPPGGAFF.

This clone was seen a handful of times. The rearrangement uses TRBV18 and TRBJ1-1; D gene unclear. The CDR3 covers 15 residues. V was pared by 3 bases and J by 2 bases, with 13 bases between. Germline CDR1 and CDR2: KGHSH and LQKENI. CDR3 in amino acids: CASSPLPPGNTEAFF. For the CDR3, the DNA is TGTGCCAGCTCACCCCTACCCCCGGGAAACACTGAAGCTTTCTTT.

The chain combines TRBV27 with TRBJ1-2; 7 positions agree with TRBD1. The CDR3 is 12 amino acids. Trimming cost V 5 bases and J 6 bases; bases outside gene matches: 3. The V gene's germline CDR1 is MNHEY and CDR2 SMNVEV (reference sequence). Here the CDR3 reads CASSPTGDGYTF. CDR3 in DNA: TGTGCCAGCAGTCCAACAGGGGATGGCTACACCTTC.